The T cell receptor beta chain described here comes from a study of CD8 T cells in ankylosing spondylitis. This clonotype was recorded at least ten times. Its antigen remains unidentified. Construction of TCR beta libraries was performed using quantitative 5'-RACE with molecular barcodes. Using its own MiXCR run on the 5' RACE reads, TCRdb lists one record per CDR3 protein. In the table there are some 240,000 distinct CDR3 sequences, roughly a quarter of which are singletons. Study conclusions and caveats: Existing reports had already noted some motif variants in reactive arthritis synovial fluid and blood.

The V and J ends lost 0 bases and 3 bases, in that order; junction bases with no gene match: 8. The germline V gene has CDR1 SGHKS and CDR2 YYEKEE (reference sequence). The CDR3 extends over 17 amino acids. This receptor was obtained from a male donor with ankylosing spondylitis or in good health (not recorded which). The genes are TRBV5-5 and TRBJ1-5, with TRBD1 identical over 8 bases. The sample comprised blood, either unsorted or a sorted T cell fraction (not recorded which). The chain's CDR3 is CASSLGVDRGTNQPQHF. The CDR3 DNA follows: TGTGCCAGCAGCTTGGGGGTCGACAGGGGCACCAATCAGCCCCAGCATTTT.